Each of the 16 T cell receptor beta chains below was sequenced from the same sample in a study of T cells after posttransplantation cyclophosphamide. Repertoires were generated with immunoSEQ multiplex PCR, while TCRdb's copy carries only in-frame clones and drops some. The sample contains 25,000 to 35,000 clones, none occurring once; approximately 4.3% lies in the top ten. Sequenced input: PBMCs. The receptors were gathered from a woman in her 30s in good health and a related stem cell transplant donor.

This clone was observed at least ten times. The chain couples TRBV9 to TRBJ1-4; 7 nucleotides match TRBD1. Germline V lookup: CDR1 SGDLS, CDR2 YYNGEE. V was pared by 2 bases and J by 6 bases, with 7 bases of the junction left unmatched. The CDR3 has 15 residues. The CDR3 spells CASSVHRGIDEKLFF. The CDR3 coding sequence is TGTGCCAGCAGCGTCCACAGGGGAATCGATGAAAAACTGTTTTTT.

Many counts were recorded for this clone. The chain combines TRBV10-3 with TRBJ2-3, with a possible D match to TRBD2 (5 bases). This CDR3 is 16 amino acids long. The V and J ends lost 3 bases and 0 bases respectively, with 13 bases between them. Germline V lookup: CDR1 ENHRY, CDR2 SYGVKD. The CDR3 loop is CAISDTKRASTDTQYF. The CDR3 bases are TGTGCCATCAGTGACACGAAGAGGGCGAGCACAGATACGCAGTATTTT.

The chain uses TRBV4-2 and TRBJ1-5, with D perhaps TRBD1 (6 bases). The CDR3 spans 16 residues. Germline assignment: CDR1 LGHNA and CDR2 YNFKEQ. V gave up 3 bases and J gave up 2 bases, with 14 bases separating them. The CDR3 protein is CASSQYEGGGNQPQHF. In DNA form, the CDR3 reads TGTGCCAGCAGCCAGTACGAGGGGGGGGGCAATCAGCCCCAGCATTTT.

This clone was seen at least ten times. Here the CDR3 DNA reads TGTGCCAGCAGCCCTGACAGCTACGAGCAGTACTTC. Translated: CASSPDSYEQYF. The V gene is TRBV5-8, the J gene TRBJ2-7; TRBD1 might be the D (5 bases). The CDR3 totals 12 residues. Germline CDR1 reads SGHTS; CDR2 reads YDEGEE. V lost 4 bases and J 3 bases, leaving 8 bases between the germline ends.

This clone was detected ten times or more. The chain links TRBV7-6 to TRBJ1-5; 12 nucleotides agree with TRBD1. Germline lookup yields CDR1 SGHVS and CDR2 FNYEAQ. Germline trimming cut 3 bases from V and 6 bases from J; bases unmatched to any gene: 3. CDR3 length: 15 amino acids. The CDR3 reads CASSLGQGAVQPQHF. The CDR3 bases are TGTGCCAGCAGCTTGGGACAGGGGGCTGTTCAGCCCCAGCATTTT.

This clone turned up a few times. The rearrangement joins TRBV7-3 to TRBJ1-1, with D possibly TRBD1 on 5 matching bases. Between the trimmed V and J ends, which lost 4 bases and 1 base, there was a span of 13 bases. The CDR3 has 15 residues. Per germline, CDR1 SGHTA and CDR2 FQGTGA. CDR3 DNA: TGTGCCAGCAGCTCAGTGGGGGGAAAGAACACTGAAGCTTTCTTT. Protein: CASSSVGGKNTEAFF.

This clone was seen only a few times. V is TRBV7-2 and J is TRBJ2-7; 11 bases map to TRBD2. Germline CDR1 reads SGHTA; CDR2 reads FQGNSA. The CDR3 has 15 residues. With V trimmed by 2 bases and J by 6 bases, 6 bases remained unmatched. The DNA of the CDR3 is TGTGCCAGCAGCTTAAGACTAGCGGGGTCTCGCGAGCAGTACTTC. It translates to CASSLRLAGSREQYF.

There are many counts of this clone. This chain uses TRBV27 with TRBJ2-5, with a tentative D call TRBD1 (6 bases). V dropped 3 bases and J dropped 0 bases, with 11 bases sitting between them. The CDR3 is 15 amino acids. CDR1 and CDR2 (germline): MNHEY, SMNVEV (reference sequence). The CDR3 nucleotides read TGTGCCAGCAGTTTCTGGGGGCGGGACCAAGAGACCCAGTACTTC. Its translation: CASSFWGRDQETQYF.

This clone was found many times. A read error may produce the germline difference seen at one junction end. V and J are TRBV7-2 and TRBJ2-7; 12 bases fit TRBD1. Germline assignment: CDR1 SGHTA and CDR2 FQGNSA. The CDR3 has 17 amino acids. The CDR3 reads CASSLRTGTGGSNEQYF. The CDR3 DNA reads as TGTGCCAGCAGCCTGCGGACCGGGACAGGGGGCTCCAACGAGCAGTACTTC.

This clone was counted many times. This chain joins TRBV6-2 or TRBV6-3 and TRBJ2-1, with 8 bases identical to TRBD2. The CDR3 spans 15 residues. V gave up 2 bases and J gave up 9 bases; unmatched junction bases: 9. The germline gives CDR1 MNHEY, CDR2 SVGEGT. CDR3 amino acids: CASSYRLAGGVEQFF. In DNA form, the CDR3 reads TGTGCCAGCAGTTACCGCCTGGCGGGGGGAGTTGAGCAGTTCTTC.

The CDR3 DNA is TGCGCCAGCAGGTCGACCGGGACAGGGGCGACCGGGGAGCTGTTTTTT. Its translation is CASRSTGTGATGELFF. The chain couples TRBV5-1 to TRBJ2-2; 10 bases line up with TRBD1. Germline V gene sequence: CDR1 SGHRS, CDR2 YFSETQ. Trimming took 5 bases from V and 5 from J; bases not matched to a gene: 9. The CDR3 totals 16 residues.

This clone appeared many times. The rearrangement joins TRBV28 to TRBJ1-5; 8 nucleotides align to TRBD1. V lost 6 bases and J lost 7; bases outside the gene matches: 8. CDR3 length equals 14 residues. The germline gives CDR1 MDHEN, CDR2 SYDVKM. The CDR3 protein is CASSSSDRGQPQHF. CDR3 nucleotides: TGTGCCAGCAGCTCCTCCGACAGGGGACAGCCCCAGCATTTT.

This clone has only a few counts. The CDR3 sequence is CASSPGQGASQPQHF. The CDR3 DNA reads TGCGCCAGCAGCCCGGGACAGGGGGCCAGTCAGCCCCAGCATTTT. This sequence joins TRBV4-1 and TRBJ1-5; TRBD1 agrees at 12 bases. This CDR3 is built from 15 residues. Germline V CDR1 and CDR2: MGHRA, YSYEKL. The junction had 4 bases not matched to a gene; V was cut back by 4 bases and J by 6 bases.

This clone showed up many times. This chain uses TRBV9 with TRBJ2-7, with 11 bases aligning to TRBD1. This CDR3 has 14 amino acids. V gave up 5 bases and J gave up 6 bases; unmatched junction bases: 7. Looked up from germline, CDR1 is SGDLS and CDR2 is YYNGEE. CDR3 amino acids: CASSVGTGGFEQYF. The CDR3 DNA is TGTGCCAGCAGTGTCGGGACAGGGGGTTTCGAGCAGTACTTC.

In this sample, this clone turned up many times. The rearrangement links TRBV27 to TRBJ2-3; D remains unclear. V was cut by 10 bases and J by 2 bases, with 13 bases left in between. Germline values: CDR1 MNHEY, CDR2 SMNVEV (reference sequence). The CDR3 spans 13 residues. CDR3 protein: CATEGLTTDTQYF. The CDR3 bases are TGTGCCACCGAAGGGCTCACCACAGATACGCAGTATTTT.

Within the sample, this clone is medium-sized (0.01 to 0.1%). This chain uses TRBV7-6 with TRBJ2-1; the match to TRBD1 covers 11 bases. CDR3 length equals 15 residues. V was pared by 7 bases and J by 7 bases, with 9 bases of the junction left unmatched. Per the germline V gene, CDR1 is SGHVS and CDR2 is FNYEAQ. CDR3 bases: TGTGCCAGCAACGCCGGGACAGGGGGTATGAATGAGCAGTTCTTC. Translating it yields CASNAGTGGMNEQFF.